Listed below are T cell receptor beta chains from one sample, sequenced in a study of blood T cell repertoires in COVID-19. Only in-frame clones appear in the TCRdb table, and some are missing; sequencing was by immunoSEQ multiplex PCR. The sample shows 380,000 or so clones, about 90% of them seen only once. The material sequenced was peripheral blood. These receptors originate from a man in his forties or fifties with acute or convalescent COVID-19. CDR3s include the opening cysteine and the closing phenylalanine or tryptophan. A D gene is named only where the DNA matches it firmly. Rows give clone size only sometimes, using once, few, many, or a class for an expanded clone.

v_call	clone_size	j_call	d_call	cdr3_aa	cdr3_nt
TRBV19	-	TRBJ1-1	TRBD1	CASSAPRDRGLTEAFF	TGTGCCAGTAGTGCGCCACGGGACAGGGGACTCACTGAAGCTTTCTTT
TRBV19	-	TRBJ2-3	-	CASSSSTRGTDTQYF	TGTGCCAGTAGTTCGTCCACCCGCGGCACAGATACGCAGTATTTT
TRBV15	many	TRBJ2-3	-	CATSRDPGDTQYF	TGTGCCACCAGCAGAGATCCCGGAGATACGCAGTATTTT
TRBV7-9	-	TRBJ1-2	-	CASSLVWGHSLDGYTF	TGTGCCAGCAGCTTAGTCTGGGGACATAGTTTAGATGGCTACACCTTC
TRBV30	-	TRBJ2-7	-	CAWSQGGHEQYF	TGTGCCTGGAGTCAGGGAGGACACGAGCAGTACTTC
TRBV11-2	-	TRBJ2-7	TRBD1	CASSPYLGQDYEQYF	TGTGCCAGCAGCCCCTACCTCGGACAGGACTACGAGCAGTACTTC
TRBV4-3	-	TRBJ2-5	-	CASSQDRGETQYF	TGCGCCAGCAGCCAAGATAGAGGGGAGACCCAGTACTTC
TRBV9	-	TRBJ2-1	-	CASSVVSAEGGNEQFF	TGTGCCAGCAGCGTAGTTAGCGCTGAAGGGGGCAATGAGCAGTTCTTC
TRBV19	-	TRBJ1-5	TRBD1	CASSRGYGTDSNQPQHF	TGTGCCAGTAGTAGAGGCTACGGGACAGATAGCAATCAGCCCCAGCATTTT
TRBV7-9	-	TRBJ1-2	-	CASSPSGPAGYTF	TGTGCCAGCAGCCCATCGGGTCCAGCTGGCTACACCTTC
TRBV5-1	-	TRBJ1-4	TRBD1	CASSWGQGIRNEKLFF	TGCGCCAGCAGCTGGGGACAGGGGATCAGGAATGAAAAACTGTTTTTT
TRBV30	-	TRBJ1-1	-	CAWKSGDTRNEAFF	TGTGCCTGGAAAAGTGGGGACACCCGAAATGAAGCTTTCTTT
TRBV4-3	-	TRBJ1-2	-	CASSQDFGGIYGYTF	TGCGCCAGCAGCCAAGATTTTGGGGGGATCTATGGCTACACCTTC
TRBV18	many	TRBJ2-2	-	CASSRATNTGELFF	TGTGCCAGCTCACGAGCTACGAACACCGGGGAGCTGTTTTTT
TRBV7-9	-	TRBJ2-7	TRBD2	CASSLGGLAAEQYF	TGTGCCAGCAGCTTAGGGGGACTAGCCGCCGAGCAGTACTTC
TRBV25-1	-	TRBJ1-1	-	CASTPGGEKAFF	TGTGCCAGCACCCCCGGGGGGGAAAAAGCTTTCTTT
TRBV5-6	-	TRBJ2-1	TRBD2	CASSLVIDLAGAYNEQFF	TGTGCCAGCAGCTTAGTTATCGATTTAGCGGGAGCCTACAATGAGCAGTTCTTC
TRBV29-1	-	TRBJ1-2	TRBD1	CSVMTGKGGYTF	TGCAGCGTTATGACAGGGAAGGGTGGCTACACCTTC
TRBV27	once	TRBJ1-6	TRBD1	CASSPSDRGLSYNSPLHF	TGTGCCAGCAGTCCCTCAGACAGGGGTTTATCCTATAATTCACCCCTCCACTTT
TRBV3-1/TRBV3-2	-	TRBJ1-1	TRBD1	CASSPDRDRGLAFF	TGTGCCAGCAGCCCGGACCGGGACAGGGGATTGGCTTTCTTT
TRBV20-1	-	TRBJ1-1	-	CSARYGYEAFF	TGCAGTGCTAGATACGGGTATGAAGCTTTCTTT